This TCR beta chain emerged from a study of CD8+ T cells in alopecia areata. Following RNA extraction, reverse transcription yielded cDNA that acted as the sequencing template. Here immunoSEQ multiplex PCR was the method, and the copy in TCRdb shows in-frame clones only, minus some. The data contain approximately 210,000 clones, approximately 65% of them singletons. Regarding this clone: Its cognate antigen is unknown.

Treatment in this sample: oral pan-JAK inhibitor, 5-10 mg twice daily. PBMCs provided sorted CD4+ and CD8+ T cells. Trimming took off 0 bases at V and 1 base at J, with 9 bases between the two ends. Germline loops: CDR1 SGHAT, CDR2 FQNNGV. The CDR3 has 15 amino acids. The study, taken as a whole, reports: Numerous expanded lesional clones remained in scalp and blood during tofacitinib. Whereas mice showed it more clearly, TCR sharing across patients was murkier, possibly because of HLA.

Sample: CD4+ T cells sorted from blood, taken at week 44, from a patient treated with tofacitinib. The chain is built from TRBV11-2 and TRBJ2-5; no firm D call. The origin of this receptor is a human donor with alopecia areata. For the CDR3, the DNA is TGTGCCAGCAGCTTAGATCAAGGCGGCCAAGAGACCCAGTACTTC. As protein: CASSLDQGGQETQYF.